Following are 17 T cell receptor beta chains from one sample sequenced in a study of read filtering for tumor transcriptome and immune sequencing. The library was built from roughly 400 ng RNA with molecular barcoded adaptors for alpha/delta and beta/gamma chains. One entry per CDR3 protein results from TCRdb running MiXCR on the reads. The data show 130,000 or so distinct CDR3 sequences, about 13% seen once. The source material was a population of CD138-negative cells sorted from bone marrow. These receptors were taken from a donor at least 40 years old with multiple myeloma.

The chain links TRBV7-3 to TRBJ1-1; D not resolved. The CDR3 contains 14 residues. With 3 bases removed from V and 2 bases from J, the gap between germline ends came to 10 bases. Germline-derived CDR1 and CDR2 are SGHTA and FQGTGA. The CDR3 protein is CASSFSGDNTEAFF. CDR3 DNA sequence: TGTGCCAGCAGCTTTTCAGGAGACAACACTGAAGCTTTCTTT.

This clonotype was found many times. This rearrangement joins TRBV27 to TRBJ2-1, with a possible D match to TRBD2 (5 bases). The CDR3 consists of 16 residues. Deletions cut 5 bases from V and 3 bases from J, with 17 bases between. Germline V lookup: CDR1 MNHEY, CDR2 SMNVEV (reference sequence). CDR3 sequence reads: CASSASGSPIYNEQFF. The CDR3 coding sequence is TGTGCCAGCAGTGCCAGCGGCAGCCCAATCTACAATGAGCAGTTCTTC.

J is TRBJ2-3 and V is TRBV12-3 or TRBV12-4; 9 nucleotides align to TRBD2. The V and J ends lost 6 bases and 4 bases, in that order; junction bases with no gene match: 5. The CDR3 is 14 amino acids. The CDR3 reads CASRVSGRPDTQYF. CDR3 nucleotides: TGTGCCAGCAGAGTTAGCGGGAGACCAGATACGCAGTATTTT.

This clonotype was seen ten or more times. The rearrangement links TRBV11-2 to TRBJ1-1; possibly TRBD1 for D (5 bases). The CDR3 runs 14 residues. Germline values: CDR1 SGHAT, CDR2 FQNNGV. V was shortened by 1 base and J by 5 bases, with 11 bases between the two germline ends. The CDR3 here is CASSLGFKGTEAFF. Here the CDR3 DNA reads TGTGCCAGCAGCTTAGGGTTCAAGGGGACTGAAGCTTTCTTT.

A word on this clonotype: A much larger clone is a single base away; this may be a read error. The chain has TRBV7-2 and TRBJ2-4; 8 bases match TRBD1. Germline CDR1 is SGHTA and CDR2 is FQGNSA. The CDR3 covers 16 residues. CDR3 nucleotide sequence: TGTGCCAGCAGCCCGGTCGACAGGGGCGGCAAAAACATTCAGCACTTC. It specifies CASSPVDRGGKNIQHF. The full variable domain, rest sourced from reference TRBV7-2 and TRBJ2-4, is GAGVSQSPSNKVTEKGKDVELRCDPISGHTALYWYRQSLGQGLEFLIYFQGNSAPDKSGLPSDRFSAERTGGSVSTLTIQRTQQEDSAVYLCASSPVDRGGKNIQHFGAGTRLSVL.

The chain recombines TRBV12-5 with TRBJ2-5; D gene unclear. This CDR3 spans 12 amino acids. The V and J ends lost 2 bases and 5 bases respectively, with 6 bases between them. Germline loops: CDR1 LGHNT, CDR2 FRNRAP. The CDR3 DNA is TGTGCTAGTGGTTTGACCCTGGAGACCCAGTACTTC. As protein: CASGLTLETQYF.

This clonotype was observed a few times. V is TRBV4-2 and J is TRBJ1-5; D call uncertain. The V gene lost 0 bases and the J gene lost 0 bases, with 6 bases spanning the gap. Per germline, CDR1 LGHNA and CDR2 YNFKEQ. This CDR3 is built from 15 residues. CDR3 protein: CASSQEVYSNQPQHF. The CDR3 nucleotides are TGTGCCAGCAGCCAAGAAGTATATAGCAATCAGCCCCAGCATTTT.

This clonotype has at least ten counts. This chain joins TRBV20-1 and TRBJ2-5; D unclear. The germline V gene encodes CDR1 DFQATT and CDR2 SNEGSKA (reference sequence). The CDR3 runs to 14 residues. Between the trimmed V and J ends, which lost 1 base and 0 bases, there was a span of 9 bases. CDR3 sequence (DNA): TGCAGTGCTAGAGTCACAGTCAACCAAGAGACCCAGTACTTC. It translates to CSARVTVNQETQYF.

This clonotype was seen a few times. This rearrangement joins TRBV3-1 to TRBJ2-1, with D possibly being TRBD1 or TRBD2 (5 bases each). CDR1 and CDR2 from the germline V gene are LGHDT and YNNKEL (reference sequence). This CDR3 has 13 residues. Deletions cut 3 bases from V and 5 bases from J, with 8 bases between. CDR3 coding DNA: TGTGCCAGCAGCCACGGGGCCGACAATGAGCAGTTCTTC. Protein sequence: CASSHGADNEQFF.

In its sample, this clonotype was seen many times. The rearrangement uses TRBV6-5 and TRBJ2-7; D uncertain. Trimming removed 0 bases at V and 7 bases at J, with 7 bases between. The CDR3 extends over 12 amino acids. CDR1 and CDR2 (germline): MNHEY, SVGAGI. The CDR3 nucleotides read TGTGCCAGCAGTTACTCCCCGACGGAGCAGTACTTC. It yields the protein CASSYSPTEQYF.

This clonotype was recorded at least ten times. The J gene is TRBJ2-2, the V gene TRBV29-1; TRBD1 aligns across 8 bases. J lost 1 base, V lost 5 bases, and 12 bases had no gene match. CDR1 is SQVTM and CDR2 is ANQGSEA in the germline V gene. There are 17 residues in the CDR3. The CDR3, as DNA: TGCAGCGTTCCCAGGGGGACAGGATCTATGAACACCGGGGAGCTGTTTTTT. This sequence encodes CSVPRGTGSMNTGELFF.

In this sample, this clonotype turned up many times. The V call is TRBV7-9, the J call TRBJ2-1, with D perhaps matching TRBD2 (5 bases). The V gene lost 5 bases and the J gene lost 3 bases, with 14 bases spanning the gap. The CDR3 loop spans 15 amino acids. The germline V gene encodes CDR1 SEHNR and CDR2 FQNEAQ (reference sequence). CDR3 bases: TGTGCCAGCAGCATGACTACAAGACTCTACAATGAGCAGTTCTTC. Its translation is CASSMTTRLYNEQFF.

This clonotype was detected ten times or more. The chain employs TRBV5-1 and TRBJ2-7, with D tentatively TRBD2 (6 bases). V lost 5 bases and J lost 5, with 11 bases in between. Germline CDR1 reads SGHRS; CDR2 reads YFSETQ. This CDR3 has 12 amino acids. The chain's CDR3 is CASSLGGDEQYF. The CDR3 region has the DNA TGCGCCAGCAGTCTTGGCGGGGACGAGCAGTACTTC. The variable domain in full, with the rest retrieved from reference TRBV5-1 and TRBJ2-7, is KAGVTQTPRYLIKTRGQQVTLSCSPISGHRSVSWYQQTPGQGLQFLFEYFSETQRNKGNFPGRFSGRQFSNSRSEMNVSTLELGDSALYLCASSLGGDEQYFGPGTRLTVT.

Many counts were recorded for this clonotype. The chain is built from TRBV5-1 and TRBJ2-3; 16 positions agree with TRBD2. J was trimmed by 4 bases and V by 3 bases; bases with no gene match: 5. The germline V gene has CDR1 SGHRS and CDR2 YFSETQ. This CDR3 is built from 17 residues. CDR3 nucleotides: TGCGCCAGCAGCTCGGGACTAGCGGGAGGGGTTGCAGATACGCAGTATTTT. Amino acids: CASSSGLAGGVADTQYF.

The table lists this clonotype with many counts. The chain has TRBV20-1 and TRBJ2-3; TRBD1 agrees at 10 bases. Germline-derived CDR1 and CDR2 are DFQATT and SNEGSKA (reference sequence). With V trimmed by 6 bases and J by 7 bases, 10 bases remained unmatched. The CDR3 runs to 14 residues. The CDR3 sequence: CSARSGTGVNTQYF. In DNA form, the CDR3 reads TGCAGTGCGAGATCCGGGACAGGGGTTAATACGCAGTATTTT.

This clonotype was recorded many times. This chain links TRBV9 with TRBJ2-2; 7 bases are a match to TRBD1. The germline gives CDR1 SGDLS, CDR2 YYNGEE. The CDR3 loop spans 15 amino acids. The V and J ends lost 0 bases and 4 bases, in that order; junction bases with no gene match: 3. CDR3 protein: CASSVEGAGTGELFF. The CDR3 nucleotides read TGTGCCAGCAGCGTAGAGGGGGCGGGCACCGGGGAGCTGTTTTTT.

This clonotype was counted ten times or more. The junction and the germline gene differ at one end; a read error may be behind it. The chain is built from TRBV29-1 and TRBJ2-7; D gene uncertain. The CDR3 sequence is 11 residues long. Germline V lookup: CDR1 SQVTM, CDR2 ANQGSEA. CDR3 residues: CSVEERYEQYF. As DNA, the CDR3 is TGCAGCGTCGAAGAACGCTACGAGCAGTACTTC.